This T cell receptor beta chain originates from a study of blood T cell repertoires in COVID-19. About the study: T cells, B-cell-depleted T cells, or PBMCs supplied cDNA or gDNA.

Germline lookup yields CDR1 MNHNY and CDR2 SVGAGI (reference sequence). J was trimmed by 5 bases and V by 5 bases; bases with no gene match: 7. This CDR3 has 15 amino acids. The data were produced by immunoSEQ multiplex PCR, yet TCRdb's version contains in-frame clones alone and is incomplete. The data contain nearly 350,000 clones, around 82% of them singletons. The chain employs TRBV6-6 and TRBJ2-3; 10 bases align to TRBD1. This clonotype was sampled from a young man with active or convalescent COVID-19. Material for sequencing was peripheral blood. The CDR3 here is CASSKGTGVGDTQYF. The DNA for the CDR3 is TGTGCCAGCAGTAAAGGGACAGGGGTTGGAGATACGCAGTATTTT.